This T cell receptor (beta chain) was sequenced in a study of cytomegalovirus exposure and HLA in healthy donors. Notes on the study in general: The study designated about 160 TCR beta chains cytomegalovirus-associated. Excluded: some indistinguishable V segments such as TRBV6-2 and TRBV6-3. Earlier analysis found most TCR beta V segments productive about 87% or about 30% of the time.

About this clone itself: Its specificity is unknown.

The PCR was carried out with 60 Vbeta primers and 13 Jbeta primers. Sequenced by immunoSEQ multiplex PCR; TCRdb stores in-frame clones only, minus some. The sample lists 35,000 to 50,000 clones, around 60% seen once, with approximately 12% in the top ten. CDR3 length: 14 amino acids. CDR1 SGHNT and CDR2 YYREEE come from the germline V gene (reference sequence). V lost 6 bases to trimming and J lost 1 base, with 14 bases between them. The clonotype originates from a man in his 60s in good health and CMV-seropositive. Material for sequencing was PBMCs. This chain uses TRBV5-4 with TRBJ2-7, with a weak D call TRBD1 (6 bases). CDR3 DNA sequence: TGTGCCAGCAATATAGGGGGTACATCCTACGAGCAGTACTTC. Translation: CASNIGGTSYEQYF.